What follows are 15 T cell receptor beta chains derived from one specimen sequenced in a study of regulatory T cells in long-lasting Graves disease. Time point of the sample: newly diagnosed GD, antithyroid drugs for less than 3 months. RNA isolated from PBMCs was used to make the TCR library. Arm-PCR of CDR3 regions and iRepertoire HTBI primers were used to build TCR beta libraries. One entry per CDR3 protein, called by TCRdb with MiXCR from the multiplex PCR reads. The sample holds about 220,000 distinct CDR3 sequences, approximately 20% seen once. Specimen: peripheral blood mononuclear cells (PBMCs), collected at new diagnosis, from a patient treated with antithyroid drugs. The receptors were sampled from a female donor with Graves disease.

This clonotype occurred a few times. The chain employs TRBV20-1 and TRBJ1-4, with D maybe TRBD1 (6 bases). The CDR3 consists of 13 residues. Trimming cost V 1 base and J 8 bases, with 11 bases left between them. Germline assignment: CDR1 DFQATT and CDR2 SNEGSKA (reference sequence). CDR3 sequence (DNA): TGCAGTGCTAGAGGCAGTACAGGGGAAAAACTGTTTTTT. Translation gives CSARGSTGEKLFF.

As for this clonotype: Compared with germline, one end of the junction differs, possibly owing to a read error. The rearrangement links TRBV29-1 to TRBJ2-7; 13 nucleotides align to TRBD2. The CDR3 length is 16 residues. Looked up from germline, CDR1 is SQVTM and CDR2 is ANQGSEA. CDR3 protein: CGVWGLAGTSSYEQYF. The CDR3 coding sequence is TGCGGCGTCTGGGGACTAGCGGGAACAAGCTCCTACGAGCAGTACTTC.

This clonotype was recorded many times. This chain connects TRBV7-3 to TRBJ1-2; D not certain. CDR1 and CDR2 from the germline V gene are SGHTA and FQGTGA. With 0 bases removed from V and 8 bases from J, the gap between germline ends came to 10 bases. This CDR3 comprises 13 residues. The CDR3 loop is CASSLTAAGGYTF. CDR3 nucleotides: TGTGCCAGCAGCTTAACGGCGGCGGGAGGCTACACCTTC.

Ten or more counts support this clonotype. The V gene is TRBV3-1, the J gene TRBJ1-1, with D possibly matching TRBD1 (5 bases). Germline V gene sequence: CDR1 LGHDT, CDR2 YNNKEL (reference sequence). V was clipped by 3 bases and J by 3 bases, with 11 bases between them. The CDR3 runs to 14 residues. CDR3 sequence reads: CASSHGWGDTEAFF. The CDR3 DNA reads TGTGCCAGCAGCCACGGGTGGGGGGACACTGAAGCTTTCTTT.

This clonotype has at least ten counts. The chain links TRBV7-8 to TRBJ2-3; D could derive from TRBD1 or TRBD2 (5 bases each). Trimming took 3 bases from V and 4 from J, leaving 14 bases between them. Germline V gene sequence: CDR1 SGHVS, CDR2 FQNEAQ. The CDR3 is made up of 15 amino acids. CDR3 in amino acids: CASSFGGVRADTQYF. The CDR3 DNA reads as TGTGCCAGCAGCTTTGGGGGAGTTAGGGCAGATACGCAGTATTTT.

This clonotype came up many times. V and J are TRBV19 and TRBJ2-7; D remains unclear. CDR3 length: 13 amino acids. The V gene lost 10 bases and the J gene lost 2 bases, with 15 bases spanning the gap. In germline, CDR1 is LNHDA, CDR2 SQIVND (reference sequence). CDR3 in amino acids: CATSGPEPYEQYF. The CDR3, as DNA: TGTGCCACTTCGGGCCCCGAACCCTACGAGCAGTACTTC.

This clonotype was picked up many times. V gene TRBV27 combines with J gene TRBJ2-5, with D perhaps matching TRBD2 (6 bases). Trimming left V 2 bases short and J 4 bases short, with 11 bases between. CDR1 is MNHEY and CDR2 is SMNVEV in the germline V gene (reference sequence). This CDR3 region has 14 residues. CDR3 protein: CASSLGGWGETQYF. The DNA for the CDR3 is TGTGCCAGCAGTTTAGGGGGGTGGGGAGAGACCCAGTACTTC.

This clonotype was detected ten times or more. The gene calls are TRBV20-1 and TRBJ1-1, with D possibly being TRBD1 (5 bases). V was cut by 0 bases and J by 1 base, with 9 bases left in between. Germline lookup yields CDR1 DFQATT and CDR2 SNEGSKA (reference sequence). The CDR3 sequence is 14 residues long. The DNA of the CDR3 is TGCAGTGCTAGAGAAGGGGCCGAGAACACTGAAGCTTTCTTT. Amino acids: CSAREGAENTEAFF.

A few counts support this clonotype. The junction and the germline gene differ at one end; a read error may be behind it. The V and J genes are TRBV2 and TRBJ2-5, with no clear D. CDR3 length equals 14 residues. Per germline, CDR1 SNHLY and CDR2 FYNNEI. In DNA, the CDR3 is TGTGCCAGCAGTGTTACTCCCTCTCAAGAGATCCAGTACTTC. Translating gives CASSVTPSQEIQYF.

There are many counts of this clonotype. The chain employs TRBV18 and TRBJ1-1; TRBD1 aligns across 9 bases. The germline V gene has CDR1 KGHSH and CDR2 LQKENI. The junction had 3 bases not matched to a gene; V was cut back by 7 bases and J by 3 bases. This CDR3 contains 13 residues. The CDR3 DNA reads as TGTGCCAGCTTGACAGGGGGAGACACTGAAGCTTTCTTT. Translation: CASLTGGDTEAFF.

This clonotype has at least ten counts. The genes are TRBV6-2 or TRBV6-3 and TRBJ1-2; no clear D gene. CDR3 length: 16 residues. The V gene lost 4 bases and the J gene lost 3 bases, with 18 bases spanning the gap. CDR1 MNHEY and CDR2 SVGEGT come from the germline V gene. CDR3 sequence reads: CASSSSGRPTYYGYTF. In DNA, the CDR3 is TGTGCCAGCAGTTCGTCCGGACGTCCAACATACTATGGCTACACCTTC.

This clonotype was recorded at least ten times. The rearrangement links TRBV12-3 or TRBV12-4 to TRBJ2-1, with no clear D. Deletions cut 6 bases from V and 2 bases from J, with 14 bases between. The CDR3 loop spans 15 amino acids. The CDR3 here is CASSLPGATYNEQFF. CDR3 DNA sequence: TGTGCCAGCAGCCTACCGGGTGCTACCTACAATGAGCAGTTCTTC.

The chain has TRBV7-9 and TRBJ1-2; possibly TRBD1 for D (5 bases). The CDR3 spans 13 residues. Trimming shortened V by 2 bases and J by 6 bases, and 10 bases separated the two germline ends. Germline CDR1 is SEHNR and CDR2 is FQNEAQ (reference sequence). As DNA, the CDR3 is TGTGCCAGCAGCTTAACGGGGCCTCATGGCTACACCTTC. Its translation: CASSLTGPHGYTF. The full variable domain, its missing parts supplied by reference TRBV7-9 and TRBJ1-2, is DTGVSQNPRHKITKRGQNVTFRCDPISEHNRLYWYRQTLGQGPEFLTYFQNEAQLEKSRLLSDRFSAERPKGSFSTLEIQRTEQGDSAMYLCASSLTGPHGYTFGSGTRLTVV.

This clonotype was picked up many times. The rearrangement joins TRBV2 to TRBJ1-5; D is uncertain. The V and J ends lost 4 bases and 4 bases respectively, with 11 bases between them. The germline CDR1 and CDR2 sequences are SNHLY and FYNNEI. This CDR3 has 14 residues. The CDR3 DNA sequence: TGTGCCAGCAGTGTTAGTGGCCCAAATCAGCCCCAGCATTTT. Translation gives CASSVSGPNQPQHF. The full variable domain, in which reference TRBV2 and TRBJ1-5 provide the parts outside the CDR3, is EPEVTQTPSHQVTQMGQEVILRCVPISNHLYFYWYRQILGQKVEFLVSFYNNEISEKSEIFDDQFSVERPDGSNFTLKIRSTKLEDSAMYFCASSVSGPNQPQHFGDGTRLSIL.

The sample holds one count of this clonotype. This chain connects TRBV4-1 to TRBJ2-1, with 8 nucleotides matching TRBD2. The J segment lost 10 bases and the V segment lost 4 bases, leaving 18 bases of the junction unmatched. Germline loops: CDR1 MGHRA, CDR2 YSYEKL. CDR3 length: 17 amino acids. The CDR3 nucleotides are TGCGCCAGCAGCCCAGAGGGGAGGACTAGCCCCCGGGGGGAGCAGTTCTTC. Its translation: CASSPEGRTSPRGEQFF.